The source of this T cell receptor (beta chain) is a study of T cells expressing NK-cell markers. Study-wide background: Sorted CD3+CD56+NKG2C+, CD3+CD56+NKG2C- and CD3+CD56-NKG2C+ T-cell subsets were beta-chain profiled. Study-wide results and limits: The CD3+CD56-NKG2C+ fraction of several donors was also led by these clonotypes. The share of CD8+ T cells held by dominant NKG2C+ clonotypes was about 1.0-8% in about six donors.

CDR3 length: 16 residues. CDR1 and CDR2 from the germline V gene are LNHNV and YYDKDF (reference sequence). Libraries used 5'RACE template switching adding universal primer site and UMIs. Reprocessing the 5' RACE reads, TCRdb reports a single entry for every CDR3 protein and omits DNA. The sample totals about 260,000 distinct CDR3 sequences. Note on this clonotype: Its antigen is still unknown.

The material sequenced was blood T cells: a sorted CD56 or NKG2C T cell subset, CD4+ or CD8+ T cells, or bulk PBMC T cells (not recorded which). The chain joins TRBV15 to TRBJ2-2; TCRdb calls TRBD2, which cannot be checked without DNA. The TCR sequence derives from a woman between 18 and 70 years old in good health. CDR3: CATSRGRLVGTGELFF.